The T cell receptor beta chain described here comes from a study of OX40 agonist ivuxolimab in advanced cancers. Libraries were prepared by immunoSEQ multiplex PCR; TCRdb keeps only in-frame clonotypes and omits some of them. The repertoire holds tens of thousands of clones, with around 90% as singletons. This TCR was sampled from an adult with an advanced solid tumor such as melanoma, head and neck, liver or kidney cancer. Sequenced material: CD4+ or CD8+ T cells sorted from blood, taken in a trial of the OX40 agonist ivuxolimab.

The CDR3 is CAWSRGQGFYEQYF. In nucleotides, the CDR3 is TGTGCCTGGAGTAGAGGACAGGGATTCTACGAGCAGTACTTC. This chain connects TRBV30 to TRBJ2-7; TRBD1 matches at 8 bases. Germline CDR1 and CDR2: GTSNPN and SVGIG (reference sequence). V lost 2 bases, J lost 3 bases, and 6 bases stayed unmatched. This CDR3 spans 14 amino acids.